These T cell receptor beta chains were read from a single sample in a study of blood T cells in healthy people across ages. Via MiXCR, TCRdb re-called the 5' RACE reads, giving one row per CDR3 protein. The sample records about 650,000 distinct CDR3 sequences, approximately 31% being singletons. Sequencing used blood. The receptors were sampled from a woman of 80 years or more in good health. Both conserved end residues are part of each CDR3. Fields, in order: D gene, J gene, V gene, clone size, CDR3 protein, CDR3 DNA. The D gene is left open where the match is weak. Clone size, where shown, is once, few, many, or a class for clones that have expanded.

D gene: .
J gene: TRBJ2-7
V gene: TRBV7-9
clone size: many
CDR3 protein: CASSLGGRPYEQYF
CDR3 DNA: TGTGCCAGCAGCTTAGGCGGCCGTCCCTACGAGCAGTACTTC

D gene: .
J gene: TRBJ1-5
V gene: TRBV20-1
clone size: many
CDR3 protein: CSASDGLRQPQHF
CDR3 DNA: TGCAGTGCTAGCGATGGTCTCCGGCAGCCCCAGCATTTT

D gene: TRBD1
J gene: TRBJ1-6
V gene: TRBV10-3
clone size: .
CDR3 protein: CAISESKSGTGDSPLHF
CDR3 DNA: TGTGCCATCAGTGAGTCTAAATCCGGGACAGGGGATTCACCCCTCCACTTT

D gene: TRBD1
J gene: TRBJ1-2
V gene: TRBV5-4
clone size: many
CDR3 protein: CASSPSTGTGYGYTF
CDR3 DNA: TGTGCCAGCAGCCCGTCGACCGGGACAGGCTATGGCTACACCTTC

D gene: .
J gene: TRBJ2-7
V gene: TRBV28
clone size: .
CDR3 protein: CASSLFDGEQFSYEQYF
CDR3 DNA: TGTGCCAGCAGTTTATTTGACGGGGAACAGTTCTCCTACGAGCAGTACTTC

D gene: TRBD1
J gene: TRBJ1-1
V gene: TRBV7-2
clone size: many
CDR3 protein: CASSPAGTGVRTEAFF
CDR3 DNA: TGTGCCAGCAGCCCGGCCGGGACAGGGGTTCGCACTGAAGCTTTCTTT

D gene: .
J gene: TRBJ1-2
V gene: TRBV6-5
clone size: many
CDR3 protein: CASSYSSVSGYTF
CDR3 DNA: TGTGCCAGCAGTTACTCAAGCGTTAGTGGCTACACCTTC

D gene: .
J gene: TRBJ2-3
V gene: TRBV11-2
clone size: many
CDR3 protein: CASSLSGQRTDTQYF
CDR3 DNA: TGTGCCAGCAGCTTATCCGGACAGAGAACAGATACGCAGTATTTT

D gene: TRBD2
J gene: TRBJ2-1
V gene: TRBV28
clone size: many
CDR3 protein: CASSFRTSRYYEQFF
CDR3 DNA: TGTGCCAGCAGTTTCCGGACTAGTAGGTACTATGAGCAGTTCTTC

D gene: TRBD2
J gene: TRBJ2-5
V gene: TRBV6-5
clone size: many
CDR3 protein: CASSPLRGGKETQYF
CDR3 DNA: TGTGCCAGCAGTCCCCTAAGGGGAGGGAAGGAGACCCAGTACTTC

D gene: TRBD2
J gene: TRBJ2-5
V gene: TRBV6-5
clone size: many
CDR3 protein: CASSDPGLPAETQYF
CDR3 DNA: TGTGCCAGCAGTGACCCGGGACTACCAGCGGAGACCCAGTACTTC

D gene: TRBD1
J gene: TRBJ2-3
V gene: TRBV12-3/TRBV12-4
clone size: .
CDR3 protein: CASSFGDRGRADTQYF
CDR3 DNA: TGTGCCAGCAGTTTTGGGGACAGGGGGAGAGCAGATACGCAGTATTTT

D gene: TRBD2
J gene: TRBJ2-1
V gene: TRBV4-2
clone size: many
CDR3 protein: CASSQDVLAGGKNEQFF
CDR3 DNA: TGTGCCAGCAGCCAAGACGTACTAGCGGGGGGTAAGAATGAGCAGTTCTTC

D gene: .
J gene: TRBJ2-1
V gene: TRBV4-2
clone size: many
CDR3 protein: CASSQATGDNEQFF
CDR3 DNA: TGTGCCAGCAGCCAAGCCACGGGCGACAATGAGCAGTTCTTC

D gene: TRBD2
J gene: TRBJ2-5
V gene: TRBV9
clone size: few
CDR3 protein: CASNADAGLAIEETQYF
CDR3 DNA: TGTGCCAGCAACGCCGACGCGGGACTAGCGATCGAAGAGACCCAGTACTTC

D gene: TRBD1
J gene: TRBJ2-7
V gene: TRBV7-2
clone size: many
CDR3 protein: CASSLAGQGPFEQYF
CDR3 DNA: TGTGCCAGCAGCTTAGCAGGACAGGGACCCTTCGAGCAGTACTTC

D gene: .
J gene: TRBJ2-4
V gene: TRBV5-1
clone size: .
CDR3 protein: CASSLGTILAKNIQYF
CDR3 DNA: TGCGCCAGCAGCTTGGGAACCATTCTAGCCAAAAACATTCAGTACTTC

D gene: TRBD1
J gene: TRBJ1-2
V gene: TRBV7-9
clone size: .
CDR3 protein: CASSSWARQGASYGYTF
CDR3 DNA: TGTGCCAGCAGCTCCTGGGCGAGACAGGGGGCTAGCTATGGCTACACCTTC

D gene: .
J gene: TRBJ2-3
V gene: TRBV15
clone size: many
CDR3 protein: CATTRGKDTQYF
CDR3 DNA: TGTGCCACTACGAGGGGTAAAGATACGCAGTATTTT

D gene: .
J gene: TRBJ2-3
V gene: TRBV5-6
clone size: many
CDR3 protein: CASRYPTGPDTQYF
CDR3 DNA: TGTGCCAGCAGGTACCCCACGGGCCCAGATACGCAGTATTTT

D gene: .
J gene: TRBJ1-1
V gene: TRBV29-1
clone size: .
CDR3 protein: CSVEGYPNTEAFF
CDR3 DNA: TGCAGCGTTGAGGGGTACCCGAACACTGAAGCTTTCTTT

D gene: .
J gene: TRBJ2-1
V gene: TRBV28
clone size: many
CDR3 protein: CASSGIRHEQFF
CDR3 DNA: TGTGCCAGCAGTGGGATTCGGCATGAGCAGTTCTTC

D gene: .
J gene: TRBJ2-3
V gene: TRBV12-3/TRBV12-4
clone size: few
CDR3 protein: CASSLRGRADTQYF
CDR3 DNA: TGTGCCAGCAGTTTAAGAGGGAGAGCAGATACGCAGTATTTT

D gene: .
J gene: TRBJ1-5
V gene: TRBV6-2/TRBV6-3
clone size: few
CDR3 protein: CASSRTLSNQPQHF
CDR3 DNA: TGTGCCAGCAGTCGGACACTTAGCAATCAGCCCCAGCATTTT

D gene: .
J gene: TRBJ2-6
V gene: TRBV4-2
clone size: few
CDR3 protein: CAGSHSSSGANVLTF
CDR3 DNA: TGTGCCGGCAGCCACTCGAGCTCTGGGGCCAACGTCCTGACTTTC

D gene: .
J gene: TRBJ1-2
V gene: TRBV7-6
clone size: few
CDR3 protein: CASSLKGGEPYTF
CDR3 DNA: TGTGCCAGCAGCTTAAAAGGGGGGGAACCCTACACCTTC

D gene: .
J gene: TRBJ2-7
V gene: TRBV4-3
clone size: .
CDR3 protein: CASSPTEGYEQYF
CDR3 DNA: TGCGCCAGCAGCCCGACGGAGGGCTACGAGCAGTACTTC

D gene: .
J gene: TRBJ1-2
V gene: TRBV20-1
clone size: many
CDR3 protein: CSAHLGGYGYTF
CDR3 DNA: TGCAGTGCCCATTTGGGGGGCTATGGCTACACCTTC

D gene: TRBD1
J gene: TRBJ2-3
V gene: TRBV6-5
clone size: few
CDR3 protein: CASSYFGTGADTQYF
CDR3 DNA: TGTGCCAGCAGTTACTTTGGGACAGGGGCGGATACGCAGTATTTT

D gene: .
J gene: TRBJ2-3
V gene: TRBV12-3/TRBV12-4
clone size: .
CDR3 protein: CASSLPSVGVDTQYF
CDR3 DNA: TGTGCCAGCAGTTTACCTAGCGTGGGGGTAGATACGCAGTATTTT

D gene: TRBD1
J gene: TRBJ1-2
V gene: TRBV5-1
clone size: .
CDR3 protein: CASSSGTGGVHYGYTF
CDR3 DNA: TGCGCCAGCAGCTCCGGGACAGGGGGTGTACACTATGGCTACACCTTC

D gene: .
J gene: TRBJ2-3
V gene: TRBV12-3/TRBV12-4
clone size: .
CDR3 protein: CASSLARVSGDTQYF
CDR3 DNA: TGTGCCAGCAGTTTAGCCCGGGTAAGTGGAGATACGCAGTATTTT

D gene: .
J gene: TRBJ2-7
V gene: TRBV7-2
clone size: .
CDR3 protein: CASSCRQAPYEQYF
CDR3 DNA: TGTGCCAGCAGCTGCCGACAGGCTCCCTACGAGCAGTACTTC

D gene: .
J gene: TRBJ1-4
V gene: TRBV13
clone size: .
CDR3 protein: CASSLNGREKLFF
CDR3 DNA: TGTGCCAGCAGCTTAAATGGGAGAGAAAAACTGTTTTTT

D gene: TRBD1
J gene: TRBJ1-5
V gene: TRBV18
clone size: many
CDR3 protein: CASSPDSTGFNQPQHF
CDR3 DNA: TGTGCCAGCTCACCCGACTCGACAGGGTTCAATCAGCCCCAGCATTTT

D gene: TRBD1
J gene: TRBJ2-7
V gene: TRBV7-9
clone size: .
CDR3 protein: CASSLESRGIYEQYF
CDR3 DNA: TGTGCCAGCAGCTTAGAGTCCAGGGGGATCTACGAGCAGTACTTC

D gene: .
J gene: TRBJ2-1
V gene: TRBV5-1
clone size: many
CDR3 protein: CASRARGNSYNEQFF
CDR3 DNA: TGCGCCAGCAGAGCCCGGGGGAACTCCTACAATGAGCAGTTCTTC

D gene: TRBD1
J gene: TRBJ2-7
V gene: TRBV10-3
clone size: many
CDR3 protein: CASTDRALSSEQYF
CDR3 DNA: TGTGCCAGCACGGACAGGGCTCTCTCGAGCGAGCAGTACTTC

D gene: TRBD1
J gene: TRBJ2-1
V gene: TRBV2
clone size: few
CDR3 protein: CASSLYSRGRYNEQFF
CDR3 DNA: TGTGCCAGCAGCCTATATTCGAGGGGGCGCTACAATGAGCAGTTCTTC

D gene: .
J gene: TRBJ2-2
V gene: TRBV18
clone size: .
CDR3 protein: CASSPIGVNTGELFF
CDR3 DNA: TGTGCCAGCTCACCAATAGGGGTGAACACCGGGGAGCTGTTTTTT